The 22 T cell receptor beta chains listed next were all sequenced from one sample in a study of PD-L1 blockade in urothelial cancer. This table comes from immunoSEQ multiplex PCR, and its TCRdb copy is limited to in-frame clones, with some not included. The sample includes about 49,000 clones, about four fifths of them seen just once. Time point defined: pretreatment peripheral blood. The source material was PBMCs, sampled around atezolizumab (anti-PD-L1) treatment. The source of these receptors is a man between 70 and 80 years old with urothelial cancer.

This chain joins TRBV11-2 and TRBJ2-2; maybe TRBD2 (6 bases). The CDR3 contains 16 residues. Germline-derived CDR1 and CDR2 are SGHAT and FQNNGV. The V gene lost 5 bases and the J gene lost 7 bases, with 20 bases spanning the gap. The CDR3 loop is CASSPTGGKGSGELFF. In DNA form, the CDR3 reads TGTGCCAGCAGCCCCACCGGAGGGAAGGGAAGCGGGGAGCTGTTTTTT.

This chain links TRBV19 with TRBJ2-7; 11 nucleotides match TRBD1. J was trimmed by 5 bases and V by 10 bases; bases with no gene match: 7. This CDR3 is built from 13 residues. The germline V gene encodes CDR1 LNHDA and CDR2 SQIVND (reference sequence). In DNA, the CDR3 is TGTGCCACTACCGGGACAGGGGGTGACGAGCAGTACTTC. As protein: CATTGTGGDEQYF.

CDR3 nucleotide sequence: TGTGCCAGCAGCTTAGGTCCGGACACCGGGGAGCTGTTTTTT. It translates to CASSLGPDTGELFF. This chain connects TRBV11-3 to TRBJ2-2; D is ambiguous. Germline V lookup: CDR1 SGHNT, CDR2 YENEEA. Between the trimmed V and J ends, which lost 1 base and 3 bases, there was a span of 6 bases. The CDR3 consists of 14 residues.

The chain has TRBV10-2 and TRBJ1-1, with D perhaps TRBD1 (5 bases). There are 14 residues in the CDR3. Germline assignment: CDR1 WSHSY and CDR2 SAAADI. V was shortened by 4 bases and J by 4 bases, with 13 bases between the two germline ends. CDR3 bases: TGCGCCAGCAGTGCGTATGGACAAGGCACTGAAGCTTTCTTT. Amino acids: CASSAYGQGTEAFF.

V usage is TRBV5-1 and J usage is TRBJ2-3; TRBD2 matches 10 bases. The CDR3 covers 15 residues. With V trimmed by 4 bases and J by 4 bases, 6 bases remained unmatched. Germline V gene sequence: CDR1 SGHRS, CDR2 YFSETQ. This CDR3 is CASSGSGRGADTQYF. The CDR3 nucleotides read TGCGCCAGCAGCGGAAGCGGGAGGGGCGCAGATACGCAGTATTTT. Filled out from reference TRBV5-1 and TRBJ2-3, the complete variable domain reads KAGVTQTPRYLIKTRGQQVTLSCSPISGHRSVSWYQQTPGQGLQFLFEYFSETQRNKGNFPGRFSGRQFSNSRSEMNVSTLELGDSALYLCASSGSGRGADTQYFGPGTRLTVL.

The chain recombines TRBV11-3 with TRBJ2-2; tentatively, D is TRBD1 (5 bases). The V gene lost 8 bases and the J gene lost 0 bases, with 10 bases spanning the gap. The CDR3 contains 14 residues. Germline assignment: CDR1 SGHNT and CDR2 YENEEA. The CDR3 DNA reads as TGTGCCAGCGCAGGGCTGGCGAACACCGGGGAGCTGTTTTTT. Its translation: CASAGLANTGELFF.

This clone was counted only a few times. The V gene is TRBV6-5, the J gene TRBJ1-1; D is ambiguous. The CDR3 length is 13 residues. With 4 bases removed from V and 4 bases from J, the gap between germline ends came to 10 bases. Germline CDR1 reads MNHEY; CDR2 reads SVGAGI. The CDR3 sequence is CASSSREPTEAFF. Here the CDR3 DNA reads TGTGCCAGCAGTTCGAGGGAGCCCACTGAAGCTTTCTTT.

This clone was recorded once. This chain connects TRBV29-1 to TRBJ2-7; 11 nucleotides align to TRBD2. The CDR3 runs 16 residues. The germline CDR1 and CDR2 sequences are SQVTM and ANQGSEA. The V segment lost 7 bases and the J segment 3 bases; nucleotides outside the gene matches: 14. CDR3 nucleotides: TGCAGCGCTAGGACTAGCGGGCGTACGGGGCTCTACGAGCAGTACTTC. This codes for CSARTSGRTGLYEQYF.

This chain uses TRBV27 with TRBJ2-7; 7 nucleotides align to TRBD1. The V gene's germline CDR1 is MNHEY and CDR2 SMNVEV (reference sequence). V gave up 3 bases and J gave up 5 bases; unmatched junction bases: 7. This CDR3 has 14 residues. The CDR3 loop is CASSFKQGSHEQYF. DNA of the CDR3: TGTGCCAGCAGTTTTAAACAGGGGTCCCACGAGCAGTACTTC.

This clone appeared a few times. The chain carries TRBV4-1 and TRBJ1-1; TRBD1 matches 9 bases. CDR1 and CDR2 (germline): MGHRA, YSYEKL. V gave up 2 bases and J gave up 2 bases; unmatched junction bases: 12. This CDR3 contains 18 residues. In DNA, the CDR3 is TGCGCCAGCAGCCAAATTCCAATCATACAGGGGGCTAACACTGAAGCTTTCTTT. This encodes CASSQIPIIQGANTEAFF.

The chain uses TRBV5-1 and TRBJ2-2; 10 nucleotides line up with TRBD2. This CDR3 region has 15 residues. The J segment lost 4 bases and the V segment lost 5 bases, leaving 5 bases of the junction unmatched. Germline values: CDR1 SGHRS, CDR2 YFSETQ. Here the CDR3 reads CASRDGLAVTGELFF. CDR3 bases: TGCGCCAGCAGGGATGGACTAGCGGTCACCGGGGAGCTGTTTTTT.

The V gene is TRBV5-4, the J gene TRBJ2-1, with D tentatively TRBD1 (5 bases). This CDR3 is built from 11 residues. The germline CDR1 and CDR2 sequences are SGHNT and YYREEE (reference sequence). V was shortened by 2 bases and J by 10 bases, with 7 bases between the two germline ends. The CDR3 DNA reads as TGTGCCAGCAGCTTTAGACAGGAGCAGTTCTTC. It translates to CASSFRQEQFF.

This clone has just one count. The chain combines TRBV6-5 with TRBJ2-7, with 7 bases fitting TRBD1. From germline, CDR1 is MNHEY and CDR2 SVGAGI. With 0 bases clipped from V and 4 bases from J, the junction kept 3 bases outside the gene matches. The CDR3 is 14 amino acids. The CDR3 loop reads CASSYSGGLYEQYF. The CDR3 DNA is TGTGCCAGCAGTTACTCAGGGGGCCTATACGAGCAGTACTTC.

The chain combines TRBV5-1 with TRBJ2-1, with D maybe TRBD2 (6 bases). Germline CDR1 reads SGHRS; CDR2 reads YFSETQ. The CDR3 sequence is 16 residues long. V shed 0 bases and J shed 1 base, with 11 bases lying between them. The chain's CDR3 is CASSLEVGSSYNEQFF. CDR3 DNA sequence: TGCGCCAGCAGCTTGGAGGTCGGGAGTTCCTACAATGAGCAGTTCTTC.

The chain uses TRBV19 and TRBJ2-3, with 10 bases identical to TRBD2. This CDR3 region has 14 residues. Germline assignment: CDR1 LNHDA and CDR2 SQIVND (reference sequence). The ends lost 9 bases at V and 5 bases at J; junction bases unmatched: 8. The CDR3 loop reads CASAAGGPGDTQYF. DNA for the CDR3: TGTGCCAGCGCAGCGGGAGGGCCGGGAGATACGCAGTATTTT.

V usage is TRBV7-3 and J usage is TRBJ2-4; 9 bases agree with TRBD2. V gave up 5 bases and J gave up 8 bases; unmatched junction bases: 13. CDR3 length equals 16 residues. Germline values: CDR1 SGHTA, CDR2 FQGTGA. This CDR3 reads CASSPVSGREWYIQYF. In DNA, the CDR3 is TGTGCCAGCAGCCCCGTTAGCGGGAGAGAGTGGTACATTCAGTACTTC. The full variable domain, its missing parts supplied by reference TRBV7-3 and TRBJ2-4, is GAGVSQTPSNKVTEKGKYVELRCDPISGHTALYWYRQSLGQGPEFLIYFQGTGAADDSGLPNDRFFAVRPEGSVSTLKIQRTERGDSAVYLCASSPVSGREWYIQYFGAGTRLSVL.

The chain has TRBV11-2 and TRBJ2-2; D gene unclear. V was pared by 2 bases and J by 6 bases, with 7 bases between. This CDR3 spans 13 amino acids. Germline loops: CDR1 SGHAT, CDR2 FQNNGV. CDR3 loop: CASSLTSAGELFF. CDR3 nucleotide sequence: TGTGCCAGCAGCTTAACCTCGGCCGGGGAGCTGTTTTTT.

In the case of this clone: The sample contains more than one DNA sequence encoding this CDR3. V is TRBV18 and J is TRBJ1-1; TRBD1 is a possible D gene (5 bases). Germline V gene sequence: CDR1 KGHSH, CDR2 LQKENI. This CDR3 is 15 amino acids long. V lost 0 bases and J 2 bases, leaving 10 bases between the germline ends. This CDR3 is CASSPPGGGNTEAFF. The CDR3 DNA is TGTGCCAGCTCACCACCCGGGGGAGGTAACACTGAAGCTTTCTTT.

This chain connects TRBV27 to TRBJ2-3; D remains unclear. V dropped 5 bases and J dropped 5 bases, with 20 bases sitting between them. The CDR3 covers 16 residues. Germline V gene sequence: CDR1 MNHEY, CDR2 SMNVEV (reference sequence). CDR3 nucleotide sequence: TGTGCCAGCAGTCCATGGGCCTCTTCTACGAAAGATACGCAGTATTTT. Protein product: CASSPWASSTKDTQYF.

V usage is TRBV2 and J usage is TRBJ2-2; no definite D call. The germline V and J ends were trimmed by 8 bases and 1 base, with 11 bases remaining between them. The CDR3 runs 14 residues. Germline V gene lookup returns CDR1 SNHLY and CDR2 FYNNEI. The DNA of the CDR3 is TGTGCCAGCTTCGCTTCTAGGAACACCGGGGAGCTGTTTTTT. Protein sequence: CASFASRNTGELFF.

This rearrangement joins TRBV5-3 to TRBJ2-7; 7 bases line up with TRBD1. TRBV5-3 carries the ORF label, with uncertain function. V shed 10 bases, J shed 3 bases, and the junction held 10 bases outside the gene matches. CDR3 length: 13 amino acids. The CDR3 DNA is TGTGCCCCTTCCTCCGGGACAGTCTACGAGCAGTACTTC. The encoded protein is CAPSSGTVYEQYF.

J is TRBJ1-2 and V is TRBV11-2; TRBD1 matches at 7 bases. This CDR3 spans 13 amino acids. V lost 5 bases and J lost 7; bases outside the gene matches: 7. CDR1 is SGHAT, CDR2 FQNNGV, per germline. The CDR3 sequence is CASSPDRDSGYTF. The CDR3 region has the DNA TGTGCCAGCAGCCCCGACAGGGATAGTGGCTACACCTTC.